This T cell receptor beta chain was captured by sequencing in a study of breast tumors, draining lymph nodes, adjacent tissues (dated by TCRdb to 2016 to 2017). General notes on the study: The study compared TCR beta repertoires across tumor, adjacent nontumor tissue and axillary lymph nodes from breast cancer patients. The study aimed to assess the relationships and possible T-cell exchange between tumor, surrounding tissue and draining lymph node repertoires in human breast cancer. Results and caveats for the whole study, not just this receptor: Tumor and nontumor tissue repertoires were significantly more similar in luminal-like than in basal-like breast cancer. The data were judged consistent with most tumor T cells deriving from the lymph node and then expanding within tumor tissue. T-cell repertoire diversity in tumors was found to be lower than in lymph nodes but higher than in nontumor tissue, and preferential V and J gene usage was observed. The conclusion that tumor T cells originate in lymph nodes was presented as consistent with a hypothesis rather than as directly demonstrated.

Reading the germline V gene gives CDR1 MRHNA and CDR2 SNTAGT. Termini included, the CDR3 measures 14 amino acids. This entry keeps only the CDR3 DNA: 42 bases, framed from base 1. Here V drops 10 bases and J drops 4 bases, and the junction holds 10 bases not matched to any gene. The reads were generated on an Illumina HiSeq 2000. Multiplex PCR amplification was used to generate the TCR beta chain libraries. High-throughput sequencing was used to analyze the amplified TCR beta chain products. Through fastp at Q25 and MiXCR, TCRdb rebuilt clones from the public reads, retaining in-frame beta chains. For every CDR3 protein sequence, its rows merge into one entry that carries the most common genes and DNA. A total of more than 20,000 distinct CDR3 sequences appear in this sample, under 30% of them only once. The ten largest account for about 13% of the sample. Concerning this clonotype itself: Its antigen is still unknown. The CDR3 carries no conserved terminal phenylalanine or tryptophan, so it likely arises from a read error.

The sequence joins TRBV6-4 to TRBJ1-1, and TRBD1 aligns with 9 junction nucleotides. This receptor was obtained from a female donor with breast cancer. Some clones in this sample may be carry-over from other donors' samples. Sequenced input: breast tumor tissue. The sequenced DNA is TGTGCCAACATCCGGACAGGGGAGGGCACTGAAGCTTTCTCT. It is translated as CANIRTGEGTEAFS.